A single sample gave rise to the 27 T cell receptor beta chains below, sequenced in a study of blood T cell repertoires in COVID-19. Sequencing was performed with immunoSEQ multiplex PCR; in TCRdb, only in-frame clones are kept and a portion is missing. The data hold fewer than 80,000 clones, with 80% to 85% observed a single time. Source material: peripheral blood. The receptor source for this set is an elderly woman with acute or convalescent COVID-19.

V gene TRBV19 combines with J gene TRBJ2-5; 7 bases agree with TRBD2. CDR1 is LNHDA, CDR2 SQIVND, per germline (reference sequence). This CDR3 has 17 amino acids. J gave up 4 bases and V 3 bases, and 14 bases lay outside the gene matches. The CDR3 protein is CASSMETLGGIGETQYF. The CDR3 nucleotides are TGTGCCAGTAGTATGGAAACCCTGGGGGGGATAGGAGAGACCCAGTACTTC.

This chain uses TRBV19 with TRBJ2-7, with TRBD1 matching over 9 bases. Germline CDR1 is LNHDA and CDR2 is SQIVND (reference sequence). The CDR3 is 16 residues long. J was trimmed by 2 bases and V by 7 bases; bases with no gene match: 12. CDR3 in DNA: TGTGCCAGTACCGAAAACGGCGGGACAGGGACCTACGAGCAGTACTTC. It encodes CASTENGGTGTYEQYF.

The DNA of the CDR3 is TGTGCCAGCAGTGAATGGAGTGGCGGCGCGACTGAAGCTTTCTTT. Translation gives CASSEWSGGATEAFF. V is TRBV2 and J is TRBJ1-1, with unresolved D. The CDR3 covers 15 residues. Per germline, CDR1 SNHLY and CDR2 FYNNEI. V lost 2 bases and J lost 5, with 15 bases in between. Drawing the rest from reference TRBV2 and TRBJ1-1, the complete variable domain is EPEVTQTPSHQVTQMGQEVILRCVPISNHLYFYWYRQILGQKVEFLVSFYNNEISEKSEIFDDQFSVERPDGSNFTLKIRSTKLEDSAMYFCASSEWSGGATEAFFGQGTRLTVV.

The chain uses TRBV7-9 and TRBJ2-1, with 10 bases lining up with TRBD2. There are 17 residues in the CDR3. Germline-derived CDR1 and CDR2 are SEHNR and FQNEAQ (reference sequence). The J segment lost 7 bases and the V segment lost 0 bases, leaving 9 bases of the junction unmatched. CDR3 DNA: TGTGCCAGCAGCTTAGCGCGAACTAGCGGGGTCTTGAATGAGCAGTTCTTC. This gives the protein CASSLARTSGVLNEQFF.

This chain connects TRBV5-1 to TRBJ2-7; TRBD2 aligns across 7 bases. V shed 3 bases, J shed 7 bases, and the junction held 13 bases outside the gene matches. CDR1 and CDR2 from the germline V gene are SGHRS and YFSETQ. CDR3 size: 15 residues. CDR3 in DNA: TGCGCCAGCAGCTCCCTAGCGGCAGCTTTGGAGGAGCAGTACTTC. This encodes CASSSLAAALEEQYF.

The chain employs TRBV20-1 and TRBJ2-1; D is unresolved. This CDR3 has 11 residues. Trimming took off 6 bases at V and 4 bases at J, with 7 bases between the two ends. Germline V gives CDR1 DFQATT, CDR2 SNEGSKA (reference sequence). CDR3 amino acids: CSAWLYNEQFF. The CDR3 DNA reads TGCAGTGCCTGGCTGTACAATGAGCAGTTCTTC.

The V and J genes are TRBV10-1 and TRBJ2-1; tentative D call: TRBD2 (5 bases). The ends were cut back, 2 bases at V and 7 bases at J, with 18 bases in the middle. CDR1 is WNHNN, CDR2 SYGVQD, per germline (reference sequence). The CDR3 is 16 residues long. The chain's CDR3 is CASSERFEGSGNEQFF. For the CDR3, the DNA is TGCGCCAGCAGTGAGAGGTTCGAGGGTTCGGGTAATGAGCAGTTCTTC.

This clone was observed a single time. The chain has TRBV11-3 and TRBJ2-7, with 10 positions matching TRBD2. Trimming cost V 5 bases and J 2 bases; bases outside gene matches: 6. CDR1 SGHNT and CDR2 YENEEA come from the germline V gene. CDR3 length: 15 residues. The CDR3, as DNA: TGTGCCAGCAGCCCTACTAGCGGGGCTACCTACGAGCAGTACTTC. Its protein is CASSPTSGATYEQYF.

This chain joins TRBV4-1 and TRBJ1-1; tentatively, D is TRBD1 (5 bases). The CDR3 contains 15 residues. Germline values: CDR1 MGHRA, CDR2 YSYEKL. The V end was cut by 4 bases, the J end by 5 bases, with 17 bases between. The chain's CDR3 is CASSPIRESRTEAFF. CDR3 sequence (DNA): TGCGCCAGCAGCCCCATCAGGGAATCGAGGACTGAAGCTTTCTTT.

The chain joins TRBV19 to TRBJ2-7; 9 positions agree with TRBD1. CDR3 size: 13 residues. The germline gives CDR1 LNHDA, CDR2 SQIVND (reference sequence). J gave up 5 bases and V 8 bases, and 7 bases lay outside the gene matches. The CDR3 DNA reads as TGTGCCAGTGGGGACAGGGTTGTTAACGAGCAGTACTTC. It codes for CASGDRVVNEQYF.

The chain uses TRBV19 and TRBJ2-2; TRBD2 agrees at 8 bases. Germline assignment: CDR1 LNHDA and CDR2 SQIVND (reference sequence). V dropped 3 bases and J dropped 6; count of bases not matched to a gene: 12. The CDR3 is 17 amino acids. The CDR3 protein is CASSMRAGGARPGELFF. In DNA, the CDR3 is TGTGCCAGTAGTATGAGGGCGGGGGGCGCGAGGCCCGGGGAGCTGTTTTTT.

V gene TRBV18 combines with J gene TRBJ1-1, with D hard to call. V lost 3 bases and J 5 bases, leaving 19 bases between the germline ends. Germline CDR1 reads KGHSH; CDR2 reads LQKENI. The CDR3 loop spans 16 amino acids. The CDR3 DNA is TGTGCCAGCTCACCTCAAGGACGGGTGCGGGTGACTGAAGCTTTCTTT. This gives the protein CASSPQGRVRVTEAFF.

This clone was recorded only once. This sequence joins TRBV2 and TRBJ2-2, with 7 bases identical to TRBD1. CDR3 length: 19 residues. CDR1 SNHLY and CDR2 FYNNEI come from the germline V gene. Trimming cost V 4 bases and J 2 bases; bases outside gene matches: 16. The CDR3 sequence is CASSGRTPTNRGNTGELFF. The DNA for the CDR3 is TGTGCCAGCAGTGGACGGACCCCGACCAACAGGGGAAACACCGGGGAGCTGTTTTTT.

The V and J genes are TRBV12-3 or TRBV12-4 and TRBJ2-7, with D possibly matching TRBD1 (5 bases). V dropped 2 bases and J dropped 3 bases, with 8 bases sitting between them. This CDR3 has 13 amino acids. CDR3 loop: CASSLKGYYEQYF. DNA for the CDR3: TGTGCCAGCAGTTTAAAGGGGTACTACGAGCAGTACTTC.

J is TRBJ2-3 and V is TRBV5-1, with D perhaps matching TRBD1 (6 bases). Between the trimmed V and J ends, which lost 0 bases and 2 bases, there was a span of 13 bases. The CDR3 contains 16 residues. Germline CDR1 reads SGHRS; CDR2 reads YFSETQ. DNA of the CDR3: TGCGCCAGCAGCTTGGTACAGGGATCCCTCACAGATACGCAGTATTTT. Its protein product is CASSLVQGSLTDTQYF.

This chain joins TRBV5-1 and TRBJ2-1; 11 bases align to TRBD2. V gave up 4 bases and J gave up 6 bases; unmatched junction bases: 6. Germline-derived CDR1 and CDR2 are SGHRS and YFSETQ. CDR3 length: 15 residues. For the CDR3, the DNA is TGCGCCAGCAGCCCCCGGCTAGCGGGGGGCAATGAGCAGTTCTTC. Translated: CASSPRLAGGNEQFF.

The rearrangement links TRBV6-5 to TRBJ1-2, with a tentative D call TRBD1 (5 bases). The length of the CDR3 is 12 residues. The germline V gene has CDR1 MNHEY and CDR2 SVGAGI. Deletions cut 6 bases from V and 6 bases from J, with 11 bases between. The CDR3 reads CASRRQSHGYTF. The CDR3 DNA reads TGTGCCAGCAGGCGACAGTCCCATGGCTACACCTTC.

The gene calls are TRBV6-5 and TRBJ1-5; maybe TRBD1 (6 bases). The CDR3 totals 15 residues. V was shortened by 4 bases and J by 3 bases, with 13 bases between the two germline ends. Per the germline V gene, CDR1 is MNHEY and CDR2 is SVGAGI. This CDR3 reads CASSSLRGANQPQHF. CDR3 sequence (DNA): TGTGCCAGCAGTTCGTTACGGGGGGCCAATCAGCCCCAGCATTTT.

The CDR3 nucleotides are TGTGCCAGCAGCCAAGATGCGGGACAGCCCTATGGCTACACCTTC. It encodes CASSQDAGQPYGYTF. V usage is TRBV4-2 and J usage is TRBJ1-2; 7 positions agree with TRBD1. The ends lost 0 bases at V and 4 bases at J; junction bases unmatched: 5. The CDR3 length is 15 residues. Germline lookup yields CDR1 LGHNA and CDR2 YNFKEQ.

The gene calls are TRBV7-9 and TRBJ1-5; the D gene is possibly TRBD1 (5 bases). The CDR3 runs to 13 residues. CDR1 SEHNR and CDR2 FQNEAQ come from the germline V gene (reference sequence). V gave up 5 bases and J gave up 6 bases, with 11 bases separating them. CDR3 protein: CASSLGATQPQHF. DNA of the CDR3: TGTGCCAGCAGCCTAGGGGCCACTCAGCCCCAGCATTTT.

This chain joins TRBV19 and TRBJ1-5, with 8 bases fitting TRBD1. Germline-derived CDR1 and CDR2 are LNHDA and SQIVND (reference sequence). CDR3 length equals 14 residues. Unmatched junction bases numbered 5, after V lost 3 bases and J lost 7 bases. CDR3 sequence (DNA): TGTGCCAGTAGTATGGGGCAGGGGGCCCAGCCCCAGCATTTT. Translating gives CASSMGQGAQPQHF. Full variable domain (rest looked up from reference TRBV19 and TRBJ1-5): DGGITQSPKYLFRKEGQNVTLSCEQNLNHDAMYWYRQDPGQGLRLIYYSQIVNDFQKGDIAEGYSVSREKKESFPLTVTSAQKNPTAFYLCASSMGQGAQPQHFGDGTRLSIL.

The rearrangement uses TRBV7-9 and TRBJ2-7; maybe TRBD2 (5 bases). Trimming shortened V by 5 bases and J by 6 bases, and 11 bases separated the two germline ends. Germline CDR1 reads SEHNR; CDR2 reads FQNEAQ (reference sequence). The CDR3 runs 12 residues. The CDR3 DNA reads TGTGCCAGCAGCCCCTCCGGAGGCGAGCAGTACTTC. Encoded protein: CASSPSGGEQYF.

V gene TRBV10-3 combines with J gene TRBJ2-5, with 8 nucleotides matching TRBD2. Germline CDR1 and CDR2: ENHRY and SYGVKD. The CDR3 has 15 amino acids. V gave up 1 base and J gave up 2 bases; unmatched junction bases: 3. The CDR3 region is CAISELAGKQETQYF. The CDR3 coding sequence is TGTGCCATCAGTGAGTTAGCGGGGAAACAAGAGACCCAGTACTTC.

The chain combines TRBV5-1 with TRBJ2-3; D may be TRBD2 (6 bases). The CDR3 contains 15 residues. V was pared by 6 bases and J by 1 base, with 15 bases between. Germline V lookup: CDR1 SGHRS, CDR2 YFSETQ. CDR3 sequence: CASTFAGLGTDTQYF. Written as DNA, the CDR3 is TGCGCCAGCACCTTTGCGGGACTCGGCACAGATACGCAGTATTTT.

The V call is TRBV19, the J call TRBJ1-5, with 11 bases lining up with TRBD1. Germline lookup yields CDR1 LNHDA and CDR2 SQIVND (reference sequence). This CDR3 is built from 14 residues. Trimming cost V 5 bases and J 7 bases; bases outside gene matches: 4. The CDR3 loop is CASSPRDRGQPQHF. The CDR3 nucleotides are TGTGCCAGTAGTCCCCGGGACAGGGGGCAGCCCCAGCATTTT. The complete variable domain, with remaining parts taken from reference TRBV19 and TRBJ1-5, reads DGGITQSPKYLFRKEGQNVTLSCEQNLNHDAMYWYRQDPGQGLRLIYYSQIVNDFQKGDIAEGYSVSREKKESFPLTVTSAQKNPTAFYLCASSPRDRGQPQHFGDGTRLSIL.

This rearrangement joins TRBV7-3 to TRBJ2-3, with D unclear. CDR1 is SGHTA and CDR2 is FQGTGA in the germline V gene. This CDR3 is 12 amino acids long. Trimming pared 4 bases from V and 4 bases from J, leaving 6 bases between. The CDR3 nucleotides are TGTGCCAGCAGCTCCACAGCAGATACGCAGTATTTT. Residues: CASSSTADTQYF.

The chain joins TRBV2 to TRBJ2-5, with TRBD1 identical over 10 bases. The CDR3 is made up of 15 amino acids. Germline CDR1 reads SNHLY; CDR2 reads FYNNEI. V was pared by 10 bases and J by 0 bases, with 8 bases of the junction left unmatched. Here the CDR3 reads CATQFDRGHQETQYF. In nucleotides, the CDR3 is TGTGCCACGCAATTTGACAGGGGGCACCAAGAGACCCAGTACTTC.